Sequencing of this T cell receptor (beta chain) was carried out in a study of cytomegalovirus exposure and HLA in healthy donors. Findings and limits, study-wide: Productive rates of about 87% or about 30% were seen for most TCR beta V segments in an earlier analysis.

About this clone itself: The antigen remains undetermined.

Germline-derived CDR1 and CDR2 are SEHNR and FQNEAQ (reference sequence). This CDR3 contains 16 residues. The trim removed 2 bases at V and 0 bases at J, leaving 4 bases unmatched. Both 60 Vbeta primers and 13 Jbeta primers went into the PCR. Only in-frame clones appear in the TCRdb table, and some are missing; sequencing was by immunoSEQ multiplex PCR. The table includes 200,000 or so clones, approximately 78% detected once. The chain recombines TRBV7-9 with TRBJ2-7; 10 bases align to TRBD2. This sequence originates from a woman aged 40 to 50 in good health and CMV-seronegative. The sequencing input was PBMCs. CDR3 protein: CASSLSSGSHSYEQYF. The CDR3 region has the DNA TGTGCCAGCAGCTTATCTAGCGGGAGTCACTCCTACGAGCAGTACTTC.